What follows is one TCR beta chain and its context. The germline V gene has CDR1 WNHNN and CDR2 SYGVQD (reference sequence). V dropped 4 bases and J dropped 14 bases, with 21 bases sitting between them. The CDR3 totals 14 residues. The data were produced by immunoSEQ multiplex PCR, yet TCRdb's version contains in-frame clones alone and is incomplete. The sample has more than 50,000 clones; 90% are singletons. These data originate in a study of blood T cell repertoires in COVID-19. About the research overall: T cells, B-cell-depleted T cells, or PBMCs supplied cDNA or gDNA.

The specimen was peripheral blood. The V and J genes are TRBV10-1 and TRBJ2-1; TRBD1 is a possible D gene (6 bases). The sequence came from a woman in her forties with active COVID-19. The CDR3 sequence: CASSAKLGAPREFF. DNA of the CDR3: TGCGCCAGCAGTGCCAAATTGGGGGCCCCGAGAGAGTTCTTC.